The 8 T cell receptor beta chains below were found in one sample sequenced in a study of cytomegalovirus exposure and HLA in healthy donors. The PCR had 60 Vbeta and 13 Jbeta primers. Assay: immunoSEQ multiplex PCR; the TCRdb copy retains only in-frame clones and omits some. The sample contains around 160,000 clones, approximately 85% of which appear only once. The sample consisted of PBMCs. All receptors come from a man between 18 and 29 years old in good health and CMV-seropositive.

The chain combines TRBV6-1 with TRBJ1-3; 7 nucleotides line up with TRBD1. The germline V gene has CDR1 MNHNS and CDR2 SASEGT. The V and J ends lost 6 bases and 1 base, in that order; junction bases with no gene match: 3. The CDR3 length is 14 residues. The CDR3, as DNA: TGTGCCAGCAGGGGGGGACAGTCTGGAAACACCATATATTTT. It codes for CASRGGQSGNTIYF.

A note on this clone: The junction differs from germline at one of its ends, possibly a read error. V usage is TRBV5-1 and J usage is TRBJ2-1; 8 nucleotides line up with TRBD2. The CDR3 totals 14 residues. Germline assignment: CDR1 SGHRS and CDR2 YFSETQ. CDR3 region: CVSSWGLGYNEQFF. The CDR3 DNA is TGCGTCAGCAGCTGGGGACTAGGTTACAATGAGCAGTTCTTC.

This CDR3 reads CASRRTGQSVNTEAFF. For the CDR3, the DNA is TGTGCCAGCAGGAGGACAGGGCAGTCGGTGAACACTGAAGCTTTCTTT. The chain couples TRBV2 to TRBJ1-1; 8 positions agree with TRBD1. Germline V gene sequence: CDR1 SNHLY, CDR2 FYNNEI. Germline trimming cut 6 bases from V and 0 bases from J; bases unmatched to any gene: 9. The CDR3 is 16 residues long.

The V call is TRBV5-1, the J call TRBJ1-1, with a weak D call TRBD1 (6 bases). Germline CDR1 reads SGHRS; CDR2 reads YFSETQ. This CDR3 is built from 15 residues. V lost 0 bases and J 3 bases, leaving 12 bases between the germline ends. CDR3 loop: CASSLVLGADTEAFF. CDR3 sequence (DNA): TGCGCCAGCAGCTTGGTCCTGGGGGCGGACACTGAAGCTTTCTTT.

V usage is TRBV6-1 and J usage is TRBJ1-5; 7 nucleotides line up with TRBD1. Germline V CDR1 and CDR2: MNHNS, SASEGT. V shed 6 bases, J shed 9 bases, and the junction held 11 bases outside the gene matches. The CDR3 contains 14 residues. CDR3 DNA: TGTGCCAGCAGCCAGACAGGGCAAACGGGGCCCCAGCATTTT. Translated: CASSQTGQTGPQHF.

The V call is TRBV9, the J call TRBJ1-6; D not resolved. The V gene lost 6 bases and the J gene lost 10 bases, with 14 bases spanning the gap. Germline V gene data show CDR1 as SGDLS and CDR2 as YYNGEE. The CDR3 spans 13 residues. The CDR3 region has the DNA TGTGCCAGCACCGGCGGGCCCGGGTCACCCCTCCACTTT. This gives the protein CASTGGPGSPLHF.

The chain couples TRBV30 to TRBJ1-2; the D gene is possibly TRBD1 (6 bases). Per the germline V gene, CDR1 is GTSNPN and CDR2 is SVGIG (reference sequence). CDR3 length: 13 amino acids. CDR3 amino acids: CGSGQLFSGGYTF. The CDR3 DNA reads TGTGGCTCGGGACAACTCTTTTCGGGTGGCTACACCTTC.

The J gene is TRBJ1-2, the V gene TRBV18; D might be TRBD1 (5 bases). V was pared by 3 bases and J by 5 bases, with 19 bases between. This CDR3 is 16 amino acids long. The germline gives CDR1 KGHSH, CDR2 LQKENI. The chain's CDR3 is CASSPARAGFGYGYTF. CDR3 sequence (DNA): TGTGCCAGCTCACCGGCCAGGGCAGGGTTCGGTTATGGCTACACCTTC.